A single sample is the source of the 20 T cell receptor beta chains below, sequenced in a study of CXCR3-negative and CXCR3-positive naive CD8 T cells. Findings of the study overall: CXCR3-positive naive cells carried more hydrophobic TRB CDR3s than CXCR3-negative naive cells did.

The authors made the TRB cDNA libraries by 5' RACE using UMI labels. Reanalyzing the 5' RACE reads, TCRdb keeps one entry per CDR3 protein, without DNA. Its clone listing holds roughly 110,000 distinct CDR3 sequences. The antigens for these receptors are not known. Sequencing input: naive CXCR3+ CD8+ T cells from blood. As for subset: CD45RO-CCR7+CD27+CD95- naive CD8+ T cells expressing CXCR3 (TNR3+). These receptors came from a human donor in good health. Some clones in this sample may be carry-over from other donors' samples.

The chain recombines TRBV20-1 with TRBJ1-2; TCRdb outputs TRBD1, but without DNA this stays unchecked. The CDR3 extends over 14 amino acids. Per the germline V gene, CDR1 is DFQATT and CDR2 is SNEGSKA (reference sequence). The CDR3 sequence is CSARSDIPNYGYTF.

The chain joins TRBV29-1 to TRBJ1-2; with no DNA, the TCRdb D assignment of TRBD1 cannot be verified. The length of the CDR3 is 13 residues. In germline, CDR1 is SQVTM, CDR2 ANQGSEA. CDR3 residues: CSVPGQGKVGYTF.

The CDR3 here is CASSETSEGTDTQYF. V and J are TRBV28 and TRBJ2-3; TCRdb gives TRBD2 as the D gene, but with no DNA this cannot be confirmed. From germline, CDR1 is MDHEN and CDR2 SYDVKM. This CDR3 comprises 15 residues.

The chain recombines TRBV10-3 with TRBJ2-7; lacking DNA, the TRBD2 call made by TCRdb goes unchecked. The CDR3 totals 16 residues. CDR1 is ENHRY, CDR2 SYGVKD, per germline. The CDR3 loop is CAISDYGPPYTYEQYF.

The J gene is TRBJ2-1, the V gene TRBV29-1; TCRdb's D gene call, TRBD2, goes unchecked for lack of DNA. The germline gives CDR1 SQVTM, CDR2 ANQGSEA. The CDR3 is made up of 13 amino acids. The CDR3 here is CSVSGTKYNEQFF.

The J gene is TRBJ2-5, the V gene TRBV29-1; without DNA, the TCRdb call of TRBD2 cannot be checked. The CDR3 has 16 residues. Per germline, CDR1 SQVTM and CDR2 ANQGSEA. This CDR3 is CSVEGLSEDVQETQYF.

The chain combines TRBV6-6 with TRBJ2-1; no DNA is available, so the TRBD2 call from TCRdb remains unchecked. The CDR3 spans 15 residues. Germline CDR1 MNHNY, CDR2 SVGAGI (reference sequence). CDR3 sequence: CASSLRALSYNEQFF.

The V and J genes are TRBV12-3 or TRBV12-4 and TRBJ2-7; TCRdb selects TRBD1, and the lack of DNA leaves this call unchecked. This CDR3 spans 16 amino acids. The CDR3 loop reads CASSLMGTGSSYEQYF.

This chain links TRBV11-2 with TRBJ2-1; TCRdb's D gene call, TRBD1, goes unchecked for lack of DNA. The CDR3 runs 16 residues. Per germline, CDR1 SGHAT and CDR2 FQNNGV. The CDR3 loop is CASSPAVGQEYNEQFF.

The J gene is TRBJ2-1, the V gene TRBV7-3; the D call from TCRdb, TRBD2, cannot be confirmed without DNA. The CDR3 is 14 amino acids. CDR1 SGHTA and CDR2 FQGTGA come from the germline V gene. The CDR3 spells CASSESGVQDEQFF.

The chain combines TRBV28 with TRBJ1-1; the TRBD1 assignment by TCRdb is unverifiable without DNA. In germline, CDR1 is MDHEN, CDR2 SYDVKM. This CDR3 has 14 amino acids. The CDR3 protein is CASSDRDMNTEAFF.

The gene calls are TRBV5-1 and TRBJ2-1; as DNA is missing, the TRBD1 call by TCRdb cannot be tested. Germline loops: CDR1 SGHRS, CDR2 YFSETQ. This CDR3 has 14 residues. The CDR3 here is CASSLGQGINEQFF. Drawing the rest from reference TRBV5-1 and TRBJ2-1, the complete variable domain is KAGVTQTPRYLIKTRGQQVTLSCSPISGHRSVSWYQQTPGQGLQFLFEYFSETQRNKGNFPGRFSGRQFSNSRSEMNVSTLELGDSALYLCASSLGQGINEQFFGPGTRLTVL.

The V call is TRBV21-1, the J call TRBJ1-2; as DNA is missing, the TRBD1 call by TCRdb cannot be tested. TRBV21-1 is shown as a pseudogene. The CDR3 loop spans 17 amino acids. CDR3 sequence: CASSKVRGRIPYYGYTF.

The chain combines TRBV7-9 with TRBJ1-2; the D call of TRBD1 rests on TCRdb alone, since no DNA is present to check it. The CDR3 contains 14 residues. Germline CDR1 is SEHNR and CDR2 is FQNEAQ (reference sequence). This CDR3 reads CASSGSGITYGYTF.

The chain couples TRBV7-2 to TRBJ2-7; the D gene TCRdb calls, TRBD2, cannot be checked with no DNA. Germline V gene sequence: CDR1 SGHTA, CDR2 FQGNSA. The CDR3 consists of 14 residues. CDR3 protein: CASSPRGLAHEQYF.

CDR3 sequence: CASSEGRLSYNEQFF. The rearrangement joins TRBV9 to TRBJ2-1; TCRdb outputs TRBD1, but without DNA this stays unchecked. This CDR3 is built from 15 residues. The germline V gene encodes CDR1 SGDLS and CDR2 YYNGEE.

The V gene is TRBV4-1, the J gene TRBJ2-7; TCRdb names TRBD1, which stays unverified in the absence of DNA. The CDR3 is 13 amino acids. The V gene's germline CDR1 is MGHRA and CDR2 YSYEKL. The CDR3 here is CASSQSAGDEQYF.

This chain links TRBV15 with TRBJ2-7; the TCRdb D gene call, TRBD2, has no DNA to confirm it. The CDR3 is made up of 17 amino acids. Germline values: CDR1 LNHNV, CDR2 YYDKDF (reference sequence). CDR3: CATRGGLAGGKSYEQYF.

Here the CDR3 reads CASTHKNPGNTEAFF. The chain carries TRBV4-1 and TRBJ1-1. This CDR3 is built from 15 residues. CDR1 and CDR2 from the germline V gene are MGHRA and YSYEKL.

V gene TRBV15 combines with J gene TRBJ1-5; TCRdb picks TRBD1, but there is no DNA to check that call. Germline V lookup: CDR1 LNHNV, CDR2 YYDKDF (reference sequence). The CDR3 has 16 residues. The CDR3 reads CATSRGRPGANQPQHF. The entire variable domain, with the rest obtained from reference TRBV15 and TRBJ1-5, is as follows: DAMVIQNPRYQVTQFGKPVTLSCSQTLNHNVMYWYQQKSSQAPKLLFHYYDKDFNNEADTPDNFQSRRPNTSFCFLDIRSPGLGDTAMYLCATSRGRPGANQPQHFGDGTRLSIL.